This T cell receptor (beta chain) was sequenced during a study of shared clonotypes between healthy human individuals. Repertoires were generated with immunoSEQ multiplex PCR, while TCRdb's copy carries only in-frame clones and drops some. The table records fewer than 800,000 clones, about 90% of them present only once. This clone showed up just a few times. The antigen remains unidentified. Findings of the study overall: Few donors restricted represented genetic and exposure-history diversity. Generally, naive subsets (rather than memory subsets) showed larger estimated richness. Tissues were not sampled, only blood, and their repertoires likely differ.

Naivety among CD8 cells was defined by CD45RO negativity and positive CCR7 selection, thereby excluding terminally differentiated effector memory CD45RA+ cells. Adults of Caucasian background living in Nashville, Tennessee made up all donors. V gave up 4 bases and J gave up 0 bases, with 13 bases separating them. Germline CDR1 is MNHEY and CDR2 is SMNVEV (reference sequence). The CDR3 is made up of 16 amino acids. The receptor was isolated from a man aged 25 to 40 in good health. Input material: naive CD8+ T cells sorted from blood. This chain links TRBV27 with TRBJ1-5; perhaps TRBD1 as D (6 bases). The CDR3, as DNA: TGTGCCAGCAGTTCCGTGGGGGGCAATAGCAATCAGCCCCAGCATTTT. It translates to CASSSVGGNSNQPQHF.